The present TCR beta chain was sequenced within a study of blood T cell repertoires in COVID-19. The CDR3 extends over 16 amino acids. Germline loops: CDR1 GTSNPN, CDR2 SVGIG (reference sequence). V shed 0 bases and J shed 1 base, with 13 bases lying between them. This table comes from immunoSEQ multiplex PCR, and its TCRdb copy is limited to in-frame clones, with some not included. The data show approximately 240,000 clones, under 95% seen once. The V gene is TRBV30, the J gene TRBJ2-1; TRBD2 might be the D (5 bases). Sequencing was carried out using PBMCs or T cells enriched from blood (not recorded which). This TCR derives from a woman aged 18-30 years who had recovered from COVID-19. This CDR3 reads CAWSVLGSGSYNEQFF. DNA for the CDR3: TGTGCCTGGAGTGTACTAGGCTCCGGTTCCTACAATGAGCAGTTCTTC.